This T cell receptor (beta chain) was identified during a study of regulatory T cells in long-lasting Graves disease. Time point defined: newly diagnosed GD, antithyroid drugs for less than 3 months. There was RNA extracted from PBMCs, and the TCR library was made from it. The TCR beta library used iRepertoire HTBI primers with Arm-PCR amplification of CDR3. MiXCR was run by TCRdb on the multiplex PCR reads, yielding one entry per CDR3 protein. The data show 560,000 or so distinct CDR3 sequences, more than 15% seen once. This clonotype occurred a few times. The sample was also reused in another study, on T cells in Graves' hyperthyroidism and ophthalmopathy.

Source: peripheral blood mononuclear cells (PBMCs), taken at new diagnosis, from a patient treated with antithyroid drugs. The clonotype originates from a man between 18 and 35 years old with Graves disease.

This CDR3 reads CASSPEDRAYEQYF. CDR3 DNA sequence: TGTGCCAGCAGCCCGGAGGACAGGGCCTACGAGCAGTACTTC. The gene calls are TRBV13 and TRBJ2-7; 8 bases align to TRBD1. From germline, CDR1 is PRHDT and CDR2 FYEKMQ (reference sequence). The CDR3 is 14 residues long. V dropped 5 bases and J dropped 2; count of bases not matched to a gene: 5.